This T cell receptor beta chain was documented in a study of T cells expressing NK-cell markers. Study context: Among the eight sequenced donors, seven tested HCMV-seropositive and one tested seronegative.

From its re-call of the 5' RACE reads, TCRdb lists each CDR3 protein once, without DNA. The sample has 500,000 to 600,000 distinct CDR3 sequences, and its top ten clones hold roughly 3.4%. The CDR3 has 16 amino acids. Germline CDR1 is SEHNR and CDR2 is FQNEAQ (reference sequence). This sequence was found in a man in his late teens or twenties in good health. This rearrangement joins TRBV7-9 to TRBJ2-1; TCRdb's D call, TRBD1, is unchecked because there is no DNA. The specimen was blood T cells: a sorted CD56 or NKG2C T cell subset, CD4+ or CD8+ T cells, or bulk PBMC T cells (not recorded which). The CDR3 reads CASSFRGWGMWNEQFF.